The clone carrying this T cell receptor (beta chain) has a count of ten or more. TCR beta CDR3 sequences were amplified from RNA transcripts. With the HTBI primer set, the TCR CDR3 went through a first round of RT-PCR. TCRdb used MiXCR to reprocess the multiplex PCR reads, holding one entry per CDR3 protein. This table has 500,000 to 650,000 distinct CDR3 sequences, 14% appearing once. The sample originates from a study of T cells in Graves' hyperthyroidism and ophthalmopathy. Hyperthyroidism of Graves' type that showed no ophthalmopathy progression within 18 months was stable. Sequencing was done on a sample of blood. The clonotype comes from a woman aged 35 to 49 with Graves' hyperthyroidism.

The CDR3 DNA is TGCAGTGCGGTTTGGACAGGGCGAAAATCCTACGAGCAGTACTTC. This gives the protein CSAVWTGRKSYEQYF. The V and J genes are TRBV20-1 and TRBJ2-7; TRBD1 matches 8 bases. Trimming removed 6 bases from V and 1 base from J; junction bases left unmatched: 11. The germline V gene encodes CDR1 DFQATT and CDR2 SNEGSKA (reference sequence). CDR3 length equals 15 residues.